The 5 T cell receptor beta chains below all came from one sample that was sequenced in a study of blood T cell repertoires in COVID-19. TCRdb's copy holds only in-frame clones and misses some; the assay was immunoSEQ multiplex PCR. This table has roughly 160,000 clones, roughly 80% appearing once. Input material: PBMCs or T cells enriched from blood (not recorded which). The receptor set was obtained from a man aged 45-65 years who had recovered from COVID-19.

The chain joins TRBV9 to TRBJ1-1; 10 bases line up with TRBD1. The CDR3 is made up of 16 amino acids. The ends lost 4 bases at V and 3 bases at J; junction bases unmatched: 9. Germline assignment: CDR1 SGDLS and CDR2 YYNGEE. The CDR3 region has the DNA TGTGCCAGCAGCTTCGGCCGGGACAGGGGATACACTGAAGCTTTCTTT. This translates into CASSFGRDRGYTEAFF.

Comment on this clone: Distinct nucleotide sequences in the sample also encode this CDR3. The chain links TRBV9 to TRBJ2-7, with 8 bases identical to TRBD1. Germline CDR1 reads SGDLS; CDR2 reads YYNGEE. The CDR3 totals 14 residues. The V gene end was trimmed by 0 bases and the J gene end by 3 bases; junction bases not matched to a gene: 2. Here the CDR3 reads CASSVGQGNYEQYF. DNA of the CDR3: TGTGCCAGCAGCGTAGGACAGGGGAACTACGAGCAGTACTTC.

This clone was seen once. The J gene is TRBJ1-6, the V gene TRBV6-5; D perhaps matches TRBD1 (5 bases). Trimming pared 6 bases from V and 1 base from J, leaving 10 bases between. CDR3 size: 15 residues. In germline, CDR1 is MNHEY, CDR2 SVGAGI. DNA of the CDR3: TGTGCCAGCAGAGTGGGGACTTCCTATAATTCACCCCTCCACTTT. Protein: CASRVGTSYNSPLHF.

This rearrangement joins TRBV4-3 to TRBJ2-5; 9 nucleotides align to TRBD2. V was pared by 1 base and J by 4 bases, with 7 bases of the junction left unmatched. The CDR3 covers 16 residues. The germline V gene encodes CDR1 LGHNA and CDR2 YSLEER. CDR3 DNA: TGCGCCAGCAGCCAAGGAGGGGGCGGGGGGGCAGAGACCCAGTACTTC. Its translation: CASSQGGGGGAETQYF.

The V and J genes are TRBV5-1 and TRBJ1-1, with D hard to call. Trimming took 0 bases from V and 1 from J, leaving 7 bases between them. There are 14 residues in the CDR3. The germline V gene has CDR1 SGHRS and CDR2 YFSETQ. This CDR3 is CASSLGQENTEAFF. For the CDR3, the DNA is TGCGCCAGCAGCTTGGGGCAGGAGAACACTGAAGCTTTCTTT.